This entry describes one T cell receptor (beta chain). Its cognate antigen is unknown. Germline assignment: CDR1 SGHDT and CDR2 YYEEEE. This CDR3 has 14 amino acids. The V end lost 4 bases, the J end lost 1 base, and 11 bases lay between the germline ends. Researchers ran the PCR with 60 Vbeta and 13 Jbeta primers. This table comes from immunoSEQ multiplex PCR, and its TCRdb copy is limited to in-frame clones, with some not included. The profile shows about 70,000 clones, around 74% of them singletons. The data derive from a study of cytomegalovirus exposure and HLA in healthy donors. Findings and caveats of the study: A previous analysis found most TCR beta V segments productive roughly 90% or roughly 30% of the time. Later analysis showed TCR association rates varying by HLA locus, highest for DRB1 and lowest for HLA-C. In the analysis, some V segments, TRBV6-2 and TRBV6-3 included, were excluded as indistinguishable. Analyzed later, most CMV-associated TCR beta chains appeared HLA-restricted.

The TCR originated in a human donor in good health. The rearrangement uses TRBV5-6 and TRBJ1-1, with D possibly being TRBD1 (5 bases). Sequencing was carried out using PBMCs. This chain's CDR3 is CASSIFTGNTEAFF. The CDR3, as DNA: TGTGCCAGCAGCATTTTCACAGGGAACACTGAAGCTTTCTTT.